This T cell receptor beta chain was recovered during a study of blood T cell repertoires in COVID-19. For the study at large: Sites in the United States, Italy and Spain provided acute and convalescent COVID-19 samples. Nucleic acid was either cDNA or gDNA, and it came from T cells, B-cell-depleted T cells, or PBMCs.

The CDR3 covers 16 residues. From germline, CDR1 is KGHDR and CDR2 SFDVKD. V lost 2 bases and J lost 3; bases outside the gene matches: 4. Study processing details: Using reference gene primer amplification, nucleated cell counts were estimated. Clones were sequenced by immunoSEQ multiplex PCR, and TCRdb holds only the in-frame ones, with some missing. V and J calls and clone size are those listed in that table; D and trimming were worked out from the DNA. Among under 200,000 clones listed, roughly 80% were seen once. Participants' own reports of clinical history determined their cohort assignment. This chain connects TRBV24-1 to TRBJ2-3; 10 bases agree with TRBD2. Sequencing input: PBMCs or T cells enriched from blood (not recorded which). The TCR comes from a woman aged 40 to 55 with acute COVID-19. The CDR3 is CATSDSGLAFTDTQYF. The CDR3 coding sequence is TGTGCCACCAGTGATTCGGGACTAGCGTTTACAGATACGCAGTATTTT.